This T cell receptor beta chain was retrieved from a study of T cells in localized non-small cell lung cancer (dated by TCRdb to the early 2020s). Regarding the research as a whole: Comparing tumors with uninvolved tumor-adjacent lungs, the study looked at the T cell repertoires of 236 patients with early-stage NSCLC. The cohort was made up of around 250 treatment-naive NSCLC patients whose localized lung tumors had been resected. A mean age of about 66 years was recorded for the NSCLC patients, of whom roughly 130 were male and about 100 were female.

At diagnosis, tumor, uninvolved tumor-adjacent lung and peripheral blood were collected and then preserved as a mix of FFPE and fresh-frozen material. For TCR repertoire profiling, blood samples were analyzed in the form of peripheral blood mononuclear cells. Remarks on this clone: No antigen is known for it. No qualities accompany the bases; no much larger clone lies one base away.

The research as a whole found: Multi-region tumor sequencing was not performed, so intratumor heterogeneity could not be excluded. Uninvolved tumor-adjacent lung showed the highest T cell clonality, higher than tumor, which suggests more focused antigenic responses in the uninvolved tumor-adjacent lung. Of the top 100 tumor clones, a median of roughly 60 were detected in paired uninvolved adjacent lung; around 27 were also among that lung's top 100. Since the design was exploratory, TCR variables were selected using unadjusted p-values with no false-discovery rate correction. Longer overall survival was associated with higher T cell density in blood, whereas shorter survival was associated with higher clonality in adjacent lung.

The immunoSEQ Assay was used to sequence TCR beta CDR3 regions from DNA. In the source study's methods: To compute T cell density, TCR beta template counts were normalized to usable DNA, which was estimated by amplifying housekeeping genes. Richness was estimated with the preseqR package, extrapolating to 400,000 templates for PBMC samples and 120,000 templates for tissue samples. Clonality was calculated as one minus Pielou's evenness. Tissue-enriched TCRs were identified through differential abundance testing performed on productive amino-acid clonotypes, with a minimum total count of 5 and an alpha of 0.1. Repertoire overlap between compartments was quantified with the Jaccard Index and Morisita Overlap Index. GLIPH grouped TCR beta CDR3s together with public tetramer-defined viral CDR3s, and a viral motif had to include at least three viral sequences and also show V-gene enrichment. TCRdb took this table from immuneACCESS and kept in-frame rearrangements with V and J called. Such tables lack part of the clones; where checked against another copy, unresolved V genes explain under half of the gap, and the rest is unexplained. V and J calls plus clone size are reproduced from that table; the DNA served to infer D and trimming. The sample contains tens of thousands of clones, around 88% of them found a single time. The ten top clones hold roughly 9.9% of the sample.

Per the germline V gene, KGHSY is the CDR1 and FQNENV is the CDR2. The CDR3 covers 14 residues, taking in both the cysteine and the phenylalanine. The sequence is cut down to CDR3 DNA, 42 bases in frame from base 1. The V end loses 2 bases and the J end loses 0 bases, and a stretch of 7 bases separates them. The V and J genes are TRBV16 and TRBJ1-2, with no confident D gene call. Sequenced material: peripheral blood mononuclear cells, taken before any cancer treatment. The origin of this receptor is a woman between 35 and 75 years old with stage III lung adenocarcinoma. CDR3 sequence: CASSQAGTNYGYTF. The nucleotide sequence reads TGTGCCAGCAGCCAAGCCGGGACTAACTATGGCTACACCTTC.